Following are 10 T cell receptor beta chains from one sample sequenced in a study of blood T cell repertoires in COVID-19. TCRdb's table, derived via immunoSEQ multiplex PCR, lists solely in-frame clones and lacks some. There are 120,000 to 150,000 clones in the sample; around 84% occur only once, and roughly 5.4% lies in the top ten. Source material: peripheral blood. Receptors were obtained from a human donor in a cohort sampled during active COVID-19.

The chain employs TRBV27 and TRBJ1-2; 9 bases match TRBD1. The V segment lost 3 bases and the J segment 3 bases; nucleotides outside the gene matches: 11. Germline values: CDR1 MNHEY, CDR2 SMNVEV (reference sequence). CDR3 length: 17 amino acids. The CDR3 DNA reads TGTGCCAGCAGTTTCAGAACAGGGGGCACACTAGACTATGGCTACACCTTC. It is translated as CASSFRTGGTLDYGYTF.

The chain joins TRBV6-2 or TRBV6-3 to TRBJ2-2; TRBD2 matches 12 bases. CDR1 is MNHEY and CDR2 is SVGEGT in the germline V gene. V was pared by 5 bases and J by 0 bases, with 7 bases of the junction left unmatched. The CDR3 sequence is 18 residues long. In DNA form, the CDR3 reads TGTGCCAGCAGTCCACCGACTAGCGGGGGAACGAACACCGGGGAGCTGTTTTTT. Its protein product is CASSPPTSGGTNTGELFF.

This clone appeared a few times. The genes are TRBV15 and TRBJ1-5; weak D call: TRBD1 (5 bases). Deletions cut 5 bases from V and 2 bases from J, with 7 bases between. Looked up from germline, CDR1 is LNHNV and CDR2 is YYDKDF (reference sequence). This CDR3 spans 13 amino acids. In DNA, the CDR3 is TGTGCCACCAGCTGGGGGGGCAATCAGCCCCAGCATTTT. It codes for CATSWGGNQPQHF.

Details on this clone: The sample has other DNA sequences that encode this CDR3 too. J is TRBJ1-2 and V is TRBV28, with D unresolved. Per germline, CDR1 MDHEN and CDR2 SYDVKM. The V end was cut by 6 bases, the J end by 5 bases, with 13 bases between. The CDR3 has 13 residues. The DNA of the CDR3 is TGTGCCAGCAGCCCTCCGCGCGGGTATGGCTACACCTTC. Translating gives CASSPPRGYGYTF.

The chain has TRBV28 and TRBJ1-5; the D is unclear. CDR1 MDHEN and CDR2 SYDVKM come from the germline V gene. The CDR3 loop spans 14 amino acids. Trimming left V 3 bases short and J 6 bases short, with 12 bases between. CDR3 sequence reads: CASSLGLGLQPQHF. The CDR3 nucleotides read TGTGCCAGCAGTTTGGGTCTTGGGCTTCAGCCCCAGCATTTT. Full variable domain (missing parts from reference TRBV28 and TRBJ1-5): DVKVTQSSRYLVKRTGEKVFLECVQDMDHENMFWYRQDPGLGLRLIYFSYDVKMKEKGDIPEGYSVSREKKERFSLILESASTNQTSMYLCASSLGLGLQPQHFGDGTRLSIL.

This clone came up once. The CDR3 DNA follows: TGTGCCAGCAGTGGGGAGGACAGGGCCAATCAGCCCCAGCATTTT. This gives the protein CASSGEDRANQPQHF. V is TRBV28 and J is TRBJ1-5; 8 bases match TRBD1. V dropped 5 bases and J dropped 3; count of bases not matched to a gene: 6. CDR1 is MDHEN and CDR2 is SYDVKM in the germline V gene. This CDR3 has 15 amino acids. The full variable domain, with the rest looked up from reference TRBV28 and TRBJ1-5, is DVKVTQSSRYLVKRTGEKVFLECVQDMDHENMFWYRQDPGLGLRLIYFSYDVKMKEKGDIPEGYSVSREKKERFSLILESASTNQTSMYLCASSGEDRANQPQHFGDGTRLSIL.

CDR3 bases: TGTGCCAGCGCCTCGGGAGCCTACAATGAGCAGTTCTTC. This translates into CASASGAYNEQFF. The V gene is TRBV7-3, the J gene TRBJ2-1, with D possibly TRBD2 on 6 matching bases. The CDR3 is made up of 13 amino acids. Germline V gene data show CDR1 as SGHTA and CDR2 as FQGTGA. V was shortened by 8 bases and J by 2 bases, with 10 bases between the two germline ends.

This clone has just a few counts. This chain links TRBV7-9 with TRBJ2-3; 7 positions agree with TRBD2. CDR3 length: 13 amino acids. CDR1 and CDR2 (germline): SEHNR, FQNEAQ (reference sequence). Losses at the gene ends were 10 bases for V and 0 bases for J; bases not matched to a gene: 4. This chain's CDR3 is CATREGSTDTQYF. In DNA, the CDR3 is TGTGCCACGAGGGAGGGAAGCACAGATACGCAGTATTTT.

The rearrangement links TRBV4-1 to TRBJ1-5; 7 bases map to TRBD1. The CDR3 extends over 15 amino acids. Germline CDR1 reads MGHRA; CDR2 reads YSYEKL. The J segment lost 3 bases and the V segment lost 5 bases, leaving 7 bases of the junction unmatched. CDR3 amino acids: CASSVRDRDNQPQHF. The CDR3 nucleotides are TGCGCCAGCAGCGTCCGGGACAGAGACAATCAGCCCCAGCATTTT.

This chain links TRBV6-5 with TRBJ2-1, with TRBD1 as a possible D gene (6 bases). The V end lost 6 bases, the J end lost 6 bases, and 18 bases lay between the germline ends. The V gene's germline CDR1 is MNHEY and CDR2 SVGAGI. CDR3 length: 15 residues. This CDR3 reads CASRRRDTHLNEQFF. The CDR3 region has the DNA TGTGCCAGCAGGCGCCGGGACACACACCTCAATGAGCAGTTCTTC.